The present entry profiles one TCR beta chain with its context. Its target is not known. The CDR3 consists of 15 residues. In germline, CDR1 is MNHEY, CDR2 SVGEGT. The V gene lost 4 bases and the J gene lost 2 bases, with 15 bases spanning the gap. TCRdb's table, derived via immunoSEQ multiplex PCR, lists solely in-frame clones and lacks some. The sample has approximately 96,000 clones, around 84% seen once. The data stem from a study of T cell responses to AZD1222 COVID-19 vaccine. Study findings and constraints: Researchers took repertoire samples only after the peak T cell response had come. The study identified only five to seven AZD1222 recipients as seropositive at baseline. Within unmutated variant regions lay the reported targets of nearly half of spike-specific TCRs.

Analyses pooled second doses at about 4 or about 12 weeks. The source material was peripheral blood, sampled 28 days after the second AZD1222 dose. The receptor was isolated from an adult who received the AZD1222 COVID-19 vaccine. V and J are TRBV6-2 or TRBV6-3 and TRBJ2-7; D could derive from TRBD1 or TRBD2 (5 bases each). The CDR3 sequence is CASSFPGTAAYEQYF. The CDR3 nucleotides read TGTGCCAGCAGTTTCCCCGGGACCGCAGCCTACGAGCAGTACTTC.